This T cell receptor beta chain appears in the sequencing data of a study of cytomegalovirus exposure and HLA in healthy donors. It was with 60 Vbeta and 13 Jbeta primers that the PCR ran. The assay was immunoSEQ multiplex PCR, and TCRdb's table has in-frame clones only and misses some. The sample yields approximately 150,000 clones, 64% seen once. V was trimmed by 4 bases and J by 9 bases, leaving 19 bases between them. This CDR3 has 14 amino acids. Germline V CDR1 and CDR2: MDHEN, SYDVKM. The origin of this receptor is a woman in her 30s in good health and CMV-seropositive. The chain employs TRBV28 and TRBJ2-7; D not certain. Sequenced material: PBMCs. The CDR3: CASSYAISFPRQYF. The CDR3 coding sequence is TGTGCCAGCAGTTACGCAATATCCTTTCCGAGGCAGTACTTC.